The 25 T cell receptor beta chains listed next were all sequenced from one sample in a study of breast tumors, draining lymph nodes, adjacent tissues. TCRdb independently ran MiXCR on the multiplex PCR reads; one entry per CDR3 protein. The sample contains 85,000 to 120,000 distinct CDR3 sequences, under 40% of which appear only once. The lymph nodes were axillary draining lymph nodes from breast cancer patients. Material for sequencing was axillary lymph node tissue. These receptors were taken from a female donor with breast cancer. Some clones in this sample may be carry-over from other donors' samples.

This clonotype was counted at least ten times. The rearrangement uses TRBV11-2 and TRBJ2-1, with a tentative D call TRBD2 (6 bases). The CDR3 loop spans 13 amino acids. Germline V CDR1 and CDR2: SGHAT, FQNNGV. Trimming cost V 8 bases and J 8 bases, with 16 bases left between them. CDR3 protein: CASRDWNFYEQFF. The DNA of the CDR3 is TGTGCCAGCCGGGACTGGAACTTCTATGAGCAGTTCTTC.

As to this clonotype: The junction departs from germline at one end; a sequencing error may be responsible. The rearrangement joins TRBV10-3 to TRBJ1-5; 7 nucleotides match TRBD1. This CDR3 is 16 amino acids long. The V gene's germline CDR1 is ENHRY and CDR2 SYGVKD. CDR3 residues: CAISGTTGYSNRPQHF. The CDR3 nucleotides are TGTGCCATCAGTGGCACGACAGGGTACAGCAATCGGCCCCAGCATTTT.

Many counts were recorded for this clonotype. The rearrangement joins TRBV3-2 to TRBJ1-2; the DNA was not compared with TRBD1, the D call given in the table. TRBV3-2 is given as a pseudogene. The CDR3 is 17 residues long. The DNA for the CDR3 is TGTGCCAGCAGCCTTTGGACAGGCGCCGTTCTATTATATGGCTACACCTTC. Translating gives CASSLWTGAVLLYGYTF.

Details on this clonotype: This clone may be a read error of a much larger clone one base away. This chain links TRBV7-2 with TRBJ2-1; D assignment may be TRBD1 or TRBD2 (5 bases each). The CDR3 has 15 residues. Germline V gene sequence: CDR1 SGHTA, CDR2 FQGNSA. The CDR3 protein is CAGSSGTAICNEQFF. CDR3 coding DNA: TGTGCCGGCAGCTCTGGGACGGCAATCTGCAATGAGCAGTTCTTC.

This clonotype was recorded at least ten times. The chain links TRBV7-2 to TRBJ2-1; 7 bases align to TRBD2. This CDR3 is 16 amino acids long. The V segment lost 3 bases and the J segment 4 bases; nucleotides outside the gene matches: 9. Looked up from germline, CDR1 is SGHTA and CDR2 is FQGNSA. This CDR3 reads CASSFLPGRGYNEQFF. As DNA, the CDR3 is TGTGCCAGCAGCTTCCTTCCAGGGCGGGGGTACAATGAGCAGTTCTTC.

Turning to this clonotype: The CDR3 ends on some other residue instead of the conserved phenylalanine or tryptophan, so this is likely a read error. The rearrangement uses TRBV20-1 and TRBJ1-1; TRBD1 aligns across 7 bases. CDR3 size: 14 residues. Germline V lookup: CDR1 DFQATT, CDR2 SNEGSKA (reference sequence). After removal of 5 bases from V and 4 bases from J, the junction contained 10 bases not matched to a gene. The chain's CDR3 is CSAQAQGFGTEAFC. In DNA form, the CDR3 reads TGCAGTGCTCAGGCACAGGGGTTCGGCACTGAAGCTTTCTGT.

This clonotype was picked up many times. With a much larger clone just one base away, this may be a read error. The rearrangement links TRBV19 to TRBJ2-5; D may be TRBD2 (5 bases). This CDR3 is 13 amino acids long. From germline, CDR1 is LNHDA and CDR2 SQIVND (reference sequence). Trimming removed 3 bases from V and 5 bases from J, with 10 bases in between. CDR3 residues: CASSMGGPETQYF. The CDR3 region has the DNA TGTGCCAGTAGTATGGGCGGGCCCGAGACCCAGTACTTC.

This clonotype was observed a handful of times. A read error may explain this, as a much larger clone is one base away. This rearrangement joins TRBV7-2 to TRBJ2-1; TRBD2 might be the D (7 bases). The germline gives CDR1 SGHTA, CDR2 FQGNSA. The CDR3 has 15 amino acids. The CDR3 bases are TGTGCCAGCAGCTTAAGGGGGGGGGCCTACAATGAGCAGCTCTTC. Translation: CASSLRGGAYNEQLF.

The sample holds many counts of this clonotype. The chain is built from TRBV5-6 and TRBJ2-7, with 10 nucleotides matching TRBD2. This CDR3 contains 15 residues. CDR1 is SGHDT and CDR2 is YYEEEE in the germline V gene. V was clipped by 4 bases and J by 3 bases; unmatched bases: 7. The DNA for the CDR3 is TGTGCCAGCAGCCCCGGACTAGCGGTGAGCTACGAGCAGTACTTC. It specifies CASSPGLAVSYEQYF.

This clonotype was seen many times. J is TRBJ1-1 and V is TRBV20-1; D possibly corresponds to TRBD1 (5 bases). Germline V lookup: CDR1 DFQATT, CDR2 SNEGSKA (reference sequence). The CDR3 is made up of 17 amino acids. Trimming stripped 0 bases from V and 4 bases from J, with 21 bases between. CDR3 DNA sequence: TGCAGTGCTAGAGATGCGGGGGGAAAGGTTGGAGGCACTGAAGCTTTCTTT. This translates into CSARDAGGKVGGTEAFF.

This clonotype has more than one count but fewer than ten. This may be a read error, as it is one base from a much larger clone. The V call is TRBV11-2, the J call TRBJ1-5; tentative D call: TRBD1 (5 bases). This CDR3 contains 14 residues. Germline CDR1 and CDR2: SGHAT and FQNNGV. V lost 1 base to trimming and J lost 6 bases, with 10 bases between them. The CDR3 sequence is CASSLVQGTQPQHF. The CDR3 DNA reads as TGTGCCAGCAGCTTAGTCCAGGGCACTCAGCCCCAGCATTTT.

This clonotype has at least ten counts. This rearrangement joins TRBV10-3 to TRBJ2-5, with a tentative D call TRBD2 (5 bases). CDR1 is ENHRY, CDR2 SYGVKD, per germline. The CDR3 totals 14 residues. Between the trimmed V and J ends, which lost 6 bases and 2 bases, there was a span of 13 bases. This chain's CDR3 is CAISPGLRQETQYF. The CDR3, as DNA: TGTGCCATCAGCCCCGGACTGAGACAAGAGACCCAGTACTTC.

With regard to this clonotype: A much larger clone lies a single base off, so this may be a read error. The CDR3 region has the DNA TGCAGTGCTAGAGACCTACTAGGGAGAGCGCCCCAAGAGACCCAGTGCTTC. As protein: CSARDLLGRAPQETQCF. The chain couples TRBV20-1 to TRBJ2-5, with a weak D call TRBD2 (5 bases). The CDR3 loop spans 17 amino acids. CDR1 DFQATT and CDR2 SNEGSKA come from the germline V gene (reference sequence).

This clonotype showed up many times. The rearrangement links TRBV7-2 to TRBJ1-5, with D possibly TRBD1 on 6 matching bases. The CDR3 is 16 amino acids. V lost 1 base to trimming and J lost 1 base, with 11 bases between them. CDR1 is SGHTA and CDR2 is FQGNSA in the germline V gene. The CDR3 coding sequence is TGTGCCAGCAGCTTAGAGGACAGACGAAGCAATCAGCCCCAGCATTTT. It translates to CASSLEDRRSNQPQHF.

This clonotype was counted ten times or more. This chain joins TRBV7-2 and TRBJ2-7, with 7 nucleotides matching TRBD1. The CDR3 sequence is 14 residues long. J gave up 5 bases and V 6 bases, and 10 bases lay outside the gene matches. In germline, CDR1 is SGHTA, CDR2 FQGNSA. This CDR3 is CASSWEQGYDEQYF. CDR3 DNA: TGTGCCAGCAGTTGGGAACAGGGGTACGACGAGCAGTACTTC. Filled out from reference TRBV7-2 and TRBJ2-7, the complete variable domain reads GAGVSQSPSNKVTEKGKDVELRCDPISGHTALYWYRQSLGQGLEFLIYFQGNSAPDKSGLPSDRFSAERTGGSVSTLTIQRTQQEDSAVYLCASSWEQGYDEQYFGPGTRLTVT.

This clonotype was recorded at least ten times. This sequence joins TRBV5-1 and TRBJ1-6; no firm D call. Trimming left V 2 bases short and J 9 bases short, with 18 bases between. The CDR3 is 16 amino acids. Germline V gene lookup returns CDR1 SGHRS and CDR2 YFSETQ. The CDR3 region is CASSLSSRGSSSPLHF. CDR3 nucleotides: TGCGCCAGCAGCTTATCGTCGCGAGGTAGTAGTTCACCCCTCCACTTT.

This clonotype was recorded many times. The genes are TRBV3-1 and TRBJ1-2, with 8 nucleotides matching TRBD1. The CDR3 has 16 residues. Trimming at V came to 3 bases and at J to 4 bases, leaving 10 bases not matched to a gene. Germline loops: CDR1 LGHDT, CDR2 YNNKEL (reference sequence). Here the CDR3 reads CASSQGAGGAFYGYTF. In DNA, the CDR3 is TGTGCCAGCAGCCAGGGGGCAGGGGGCGCGTTCTATGGCTACACCTTC.

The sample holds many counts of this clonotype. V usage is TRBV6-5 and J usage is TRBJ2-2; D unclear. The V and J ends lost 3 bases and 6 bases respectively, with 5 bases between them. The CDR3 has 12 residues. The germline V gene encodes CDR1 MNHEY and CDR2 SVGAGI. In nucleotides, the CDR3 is TGTGCCAGCAGTTATTGGGCCGGGGAGCTGTTTTTT. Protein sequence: CASSYWAGELFF.

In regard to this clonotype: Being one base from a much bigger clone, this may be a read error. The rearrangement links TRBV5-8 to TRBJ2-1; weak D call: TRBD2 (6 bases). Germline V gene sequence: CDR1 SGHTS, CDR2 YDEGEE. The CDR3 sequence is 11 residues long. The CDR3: CASGGYNAQFF. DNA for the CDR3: TGTGCCAGCGGGGGGTACAATGCGCAGTTCTTC.

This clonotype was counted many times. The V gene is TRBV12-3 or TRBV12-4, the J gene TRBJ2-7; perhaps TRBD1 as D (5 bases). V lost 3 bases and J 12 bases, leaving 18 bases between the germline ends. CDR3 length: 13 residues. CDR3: CASSFNPQGIGYF. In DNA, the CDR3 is TGTGCCAGCAGTTTCAACCCCCAGGGAATAGGGTACTTC.

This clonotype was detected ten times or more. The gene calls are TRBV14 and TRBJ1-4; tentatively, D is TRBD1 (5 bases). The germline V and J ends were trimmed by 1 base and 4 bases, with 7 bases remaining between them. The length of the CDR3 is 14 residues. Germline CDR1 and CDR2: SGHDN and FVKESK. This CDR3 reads CASSQVRDNEKLFF. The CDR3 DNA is TGTGCCAGCAGCCAAGTCAGGGATAATGAAAAACTGTTTTTT.

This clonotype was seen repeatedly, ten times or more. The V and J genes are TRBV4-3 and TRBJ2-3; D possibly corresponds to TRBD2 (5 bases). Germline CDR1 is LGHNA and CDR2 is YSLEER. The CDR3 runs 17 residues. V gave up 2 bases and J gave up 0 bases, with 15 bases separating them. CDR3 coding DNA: TGCGCCAGCAGCCAATCTCGAGGGTCCCCTAGCACAGATACGCAGTATTTT. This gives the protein CASSQSRGSPSTDTQYF.

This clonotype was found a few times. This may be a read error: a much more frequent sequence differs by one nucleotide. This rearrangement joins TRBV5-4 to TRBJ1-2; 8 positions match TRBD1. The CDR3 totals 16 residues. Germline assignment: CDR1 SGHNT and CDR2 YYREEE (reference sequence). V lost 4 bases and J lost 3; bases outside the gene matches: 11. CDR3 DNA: TGTGCCAGCAGCACGGGACAGGCTGGGTTCTACTATGGCTACACCTTC. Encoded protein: CASSTGQAGFYYGYTF.

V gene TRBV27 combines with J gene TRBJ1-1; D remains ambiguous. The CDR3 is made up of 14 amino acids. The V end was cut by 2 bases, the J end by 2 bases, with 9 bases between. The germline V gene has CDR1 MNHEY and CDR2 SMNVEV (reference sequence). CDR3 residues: CASSLNRENTEAFF. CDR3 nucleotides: TGTGCCAGCAGTTTAAACCGGGAAAACACTGAAGCTTTCTTT.

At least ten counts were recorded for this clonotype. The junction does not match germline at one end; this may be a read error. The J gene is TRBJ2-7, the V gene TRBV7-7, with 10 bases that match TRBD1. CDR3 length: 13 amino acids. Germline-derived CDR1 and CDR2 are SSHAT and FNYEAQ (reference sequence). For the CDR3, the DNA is TGTGCTAGCAGTTCGGACAGGGGGGGGGAGCAGTACTTC. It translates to CASSSDRGGEQYF.